The entry that follows covers one T cell receptor (beta chain) sequence. Repertoires were generated with immunoSEQ multiplex PCR, while TCRdb's copy carries only in-frame clones and drops some. The repertoire has 95,000 to 130,000 clones, around 88% of them found once; the top ten carry around 9.6%. The CDR3 contains 11 residues. Germline assignment: CDR1 SNHLY and CDR2 FYNNEI. V lost 6 bases and J 1 base, leaving 4 bases between the germline ends. This entry comes from a study of T cell responses to AZD1222 COVID-19 vaccine. The sequencing used peripheral blood, collected on day 0 of AZD1222 vaccination. This rearrangement joins TRBV2 to TRBJ2-7; D ambiguous. This TCR was recovered from an adult in good health. CDR3 DNA sequence: TGTGCCAGCAGGCTGTCCTACGAGCAGTACTTC. Its protein product is CASRLSYEQYF.